Described below is a single TCR beta chain sequence and its context. Its antigen is undetermined. The PCR ran on 60 Vbeta and 13 Jbeta primers. The method was immunoSEQ multiplex PCR; TCRdb's version includes in-frame clones alone and lacks a portion of them. The table shows around 120,000 clones, with 81% occurring only once. The source of the sample is a study of cytomegalovirus exposure and HLA in healthy donors. Overall study results and limits: The study recorded 164 TCR beta chains that were cytomegalovirus-associated. A later analysis associated some 16,000 TCR beta sequences with HLA alleles at a 0.05 false discovery rate. CMV serostatus stood as the only immune exposure information on hand.

Material for sequencing was PBMCs. The clonotype was recovered from a man aged 18 to 35 in good health and CMV-seronegative.

The DNA for the CDR3 is TGCGCCAGCAGTCGAGGAACGCTAGCCAAAAACATTCAGTACTTC. It codes for CASSRGTLAKNIQYF. This chain connects TRBV5-1 to TRBJ2-4, with unresolved D. Looked up from germline, CDR1 is SGHRS and CDR2 is YFSETQ. V lost 5 bases and J 0 bases, leaving 12 bases between the germline ends. This CDR3 is built from 15 residues.